This TCR beta chain was identified during a study of shared clonotypes between healthy human individuals. Several immunoSEQ 96-well plates shared each subset's DNA, each plate a replicate. Measured with immunoSEQ multiplex PCR; TCRdb has only the in-frame clones, and not every one. The sample has approximately 470,000 clones; 65% to 85% are singletons. The CDR3 totals 14 residues. CDR1 and CDR2 (germline): SGHAT, FQNNGV. As to this clone: This sequence is one base from a far larger clone and is likely a read error.

The receptor's source is a middle-aged woman in good health. Some clones in this sample may be carry-over from other donors' samples. V gene TRBV11-2 combines with J gene TRBJ2-5; 7 nucleotides match TRBD2. The source material was PBMCs. DNA for the CDR3: TGTGCCAGCAGCTTAAGCGGGAACGCGGAGACCAAGTACTTC. Translating it yields CASSLSGNAETKYF.